The 14 T cell receptor beta chains below come from one sample, sequenced in a study of OX40 agonist ivuxolimab in advanced cancers. Using immunoSEQ multiplex PCR, the repertoire was profiled, and TCRdb retains in-frame clones only, with some absent. The sample contains roughly 140,000 clones, around 94% of which appear only once. The sample consisted of CD4+ or CD8+ T cells sorted from blood, taken in a trial of the OX40 agonist ivuxolimab. The receptor set was obtained from an adult with an advanced solid tumor such as melanoma, head and neck, liver or kidney cancer.

The genes are TRBV5-1 and TRBJ1-1; no firm D call. Looked up from germline, CDR1 is SGHRS and CDR2 is YFSETQ. V dropped 0 bases and J dropped 3 bases, with 12 bases sitting between them. The CDR3 loop spans 15 amino acids. Here the CDR3 reads CASSLAWGSDTEAFF. Written as DNA, the CDR3 is TGCGCCAGCAGCTTGGCCTGGGGTTCGGACACTGAAGCTTTCTTT.

The rearrangement links TRBV5-4 to TRBJ2-1; D gene uncertain. V lost 7 bases and J 1 base, leaving 15 bases between the germline ends. Germline V gene data show CDR1 as SGHNT and CDR2 as YYREEE (reference sequence). The CDR3 is made up of 15 amino acids. Here the CDR3 DNA reads TGTGCCAGCGGTCCGAGCCGGCAATCCTACAATGAGCAGTTCTTC. Translating it yields CASGPSRQSYNEQFF.

The chain recombines TRBV19 with TRBJ2-7; 7 bases align to TRBD1. The CDR3 has 15 residues. Germline values: CDR1 LNHDA, CDR2 SQIVND (reference sequence). Germline trimming cut 6 bases from V and 3 bases from J; bases unmatched to any gene: 11. CDR3 residues: CASRTTGTDDYEQYF. In DNA, the CDR3 is TGTGCCAGTAGGACAACCGGGACAGACGACTACGAGCAGTACTTC.

The CDR3 spells CASSLAGTAFYGEKLFF. The CDR3, as DNA: TGCGCCAGCAGCTTAGCCGGGACGGCCTTTTACGGTGAAAAACTGTTTTTT. The chain recombines TRBV5-1 with TRBJ1-4; D possibly corresponds to TRBD1 (5 bases). The germline gives CDR1 SGHRS, CDR2 YFSETQ. Trimming cost V 2 bases and J 7 bases, with 21 bases left between them. The CDR3 has 17 amino acids. Using reference TRBV5-1 and TRBJ1-4 for the parts outside the CDR3, the full variable domain is KAGVTQTPRYLIKTRGQQVTLSCSPISGHRSVSWYQQTPGQGLQFLFEYFSETQRNKGNFPGRFSGRQFSNSRSEMNVSTLELGDSALYLCASSLAGTAFYGEKLFFGSGTQLSVL.

The rearrangement links TRBV29-1 to TRBJ2-1; tentatively, D is TRBD1 (5 bases). The germline gives CDR1 SQVTM, CDR2 ANQGSEA. Trimming removed 6 bases from V and 9 bases from J, with 21 bases in between. The length of the CDR3 is 14 residues. The CDR3 protein is CSVTLELGTGEQFF. CDR3 sequence (DNA): TGCAGCGTGACCCTAGAGTTGGGCACAGGTGAGCAGTTCTTC.

The gene calls are TRBV6-5 and TRBJ2-5, with TRBD2 matching over 15 bases. The J segment lost 1 base and the V segment lost 4 bases, leaving 1 base of the junction unmatched. The CDR3 has 16 amino acids. Germline-derived CDR1 and CDR2 are MNHEY and SVGAGI. CDR3 DNA: TGTGCCAGCAGTTGGGGACTAGCGGGGGGCCAAGAGACCCAGTACTTC. This encodes CASSWGLAGGQETQYF.

This chain joins TRBV28 and TRBJ1-5; D gene ambiguous. The CDR3 is 16 residues long. Trimming took off 5 bases at V and 3 bases at J, with 17 bases between the two ends. CDR1 is MDHEN, CDR2 SYDVKM, per germline. The CDR3 sequence is CASSPRRFRVNQPQHF. In nucleotides, the CDR3 is TGTGCCAGCAGTCCCCGGCGCTTCCGAGTCAATCAGCCCCAGCATTTT.

Remarks on this clone: The junction shows a germline mismatch at one end, possibly a read error. The V gene is TRBV9, the J gene TRBJ1-3; D unclear. Germline V gene data show CDR1 as SGDLS and CDR2 as YYNGEE. This CDR3 spans 11 amino acids. Here the CDR3 reads CASDSSRLLGF. CDR3 coding DNA: TGTGCCAGCGACTCCAGCCGCCTTTTAGGTTTT.

V usage is TRBV6-5 and J usage is TRBJ2-7; either TRBD1 or TRBD2 may supply D (5 bases each). The CDR3 runs 12 residues. V was pared by 5 bases and J by 3 bases, with 8 bases between. CDR1 MNHEY and CDR2 SVGAGI come from the germline V gene. CDR3 in amino acids: CASSGTRYEQYF. CDR3 DNA: TGTGCCAGCAGTGGGACCCGCTACGAGCAGTACTTC.

The rearrangement uses TRBV7-9 and TRBJ1-2; D is unclear. Looked up from germline, CDR1 is SEHNR and CDR2 is FQNEAQ (reference sequence). V lost 3 bases, J lost 4 bases, and 6 bases lay in between. The length of the CDR3 is 12 residues. The CDR3 protein is CASSLRAYGYTF. The CDR3 DNA is TGTGCCAGCAGCTTGAGGGCCTATGGCTACACCTTC.

This clone was detected only once. The chain links TRBV5-1 to TRBJ2-3; 13 bases match TRBD2. V lost 4 bases and J lost 3; bases outside the gene matches: 2. The CDR3 is 15 amino acids. Germline V lookup: CDR1 SGHRS, CDR2 YFSETQ. The CDR3 DNA is TGCGCCAGCAGCGCGGGACTAGCGGGGACAGATACGCAGTATTTT. Amino acids: CASSAGLAGTDTQYF.

The genes are TRBV28 and TRBJ1-2; D call uncertain. Trimming stripped 1 base from V and 5 bases from J, with 8 bases between. Looked up from germline, CDR1 is MDHEN and CDR2 is SYDVKM. The CDR3 has 13 residues. This chain's CDR3 is CASSLLASYGYTF. The CDR3 bases are TGTGCCAGCAGTTTATTAGCCTCGTATGGCTACACCTTC.

The chain couples TRBV5-6 to TRBJ2-5; 8 bases map to TRBD1. Unmatched junction bases numbered 8, after V lost 2 bases and J lost 5 bases. Germline V gene lookup returns CDR1 SGHDT and CDR2 YYEEEE. The CDR3 runs to 15 residues. DNA for the CDR3: TGTGCCAGCAGCTTTGGTGACAGGGGTTGGGAGACCCAGTACTTC. This translates into CASSFGDRGWETQYF.

The chain joins TRBV28 to TRBJ1-3; D unclear. This CDR3 has 16 residues. The ends were cut back, 6 bases at V and 0 bases at J, with 15 bases in the middle. The V gene's germline CDR1 is MDHEN and CDR2 SYDVKM. Here the CDR3 reads CASSRLFFGSGNTIYF. The CDR3 DNA reads as TGTGCCAGCAGCAGGTTGTTCTTTGGCTCTGGAAACACCATATATTTT.